These 15 T cell receptor beta chains originate from one sample sequenced in a study of T cells after yellow fever vaccination. TCRdb re-called the 5' RACE reads through MiXCR, storing one row per CDR3 protein. The table records 99,000 or so distinct CDR3 sequences, about 5.8% of them present only once. Sample: CD8+ T cells sorted from PBMCs, taken 10 days after the yellow fever booster vaccination. Every receptor here comes from a young man who received the YFV17D yellow fever vaccine.

The chain uses TRBV7-9 and TRBJ2-1; 8 nucleotides agree with TRBD1. V dropped 5 bases and J dropped 8; count of bases not matched to a gene: 11. The CDR3 sequence is 15 residues long. Germline-derived CDR1 and CDR2 are SEHNR and FQNEAQ (reference sequence). In DNA, the CDR3 is TGTGCCAGCAGCCTCAACAGGGGGGTTATGGATGAGCAGTTCTTC. Its protein is CASSLNRGVMDEQFF.

The V and J genes are TRBV5-4 and TRBJ1-5; a weak D match, TRBD1 (5 bases). CDR3 size: 12 residues. The V gene's germline CDR1 is SGHNT and CDR2 YYREEE (reference sequence). The V gene lost 10 bases and the J gene lost 1 base, with 9 bases spanning the gap. The CDR3 DNA reads TGTGCCGGGGGGGACAGCAATCAGCCCCAGCATTTT. This gives the protein CAGGDSNQPQHF.

This chain links TRBV6-4 with TRBJ2-7, with 7 bases that match TRBD1. After removal of 5 bases from V and 7 bases from J, the junction contained 8 bases not matched to a gene. CDR1 is MRHNA, CDR2 SNTAGT, per germline. This CDR3 has 13 amino acids. The CDR3 sequence is CASSTGVRGEQYV. In DNA, the CDR3 is TGTGCCAGCAGTACAGGGGTCAGGGGAGAGCAGTACGTC.

This clonotype has only a few counts. J is TRBJ2-1 and V is TRBV5-6, with 9 bases matching TRBD1. The germline V gene encodes CDR1 SGHDT and CDR2 YYEEEE. The CDR3 has 15 residues. V shed 4 bases and J 4 bases; nucleotides not matched to a gene: 6. The CDR3 reads CASSASGTGYNEQFF. The CDR3 DNA reads TGTGCCAGCAGCGCATCCGGGACAGGGTACAATGAGCAGTTCTTC.

The V and J genes are TRBV20-1 and TRBJ2-1, with 8 positions matching TRBD2. V lost 4 bases, J lost 0 bases, and 8 bases stayed unmatched. Germline CDR1 is DFQATT and CDR2 is SNEGSKA (reference sequence). The CDR3 length is 16 residues. CDR3 sequence reads: CSANSGEALSYNEQFF. As DNA, the CDR3 is TGCAGTGCTAATAGCGGGGAGGCGCTCTCCTACAATGAGCAGTTCTTC.

This clonotype appeared a few times. The J gene is TRBJ1-4, the V gene TRBV7-9; D possibly corresponds to TRBD1 (5 bases). Looked up from germline, CDR1 is SEHNR and CDR2 is FQNEAQ (reference sequence). V dropped 5 bases and J dropped 5 bases, with 18 bases sitting between them. The CDR3 has 16 amino acids. The CDR3 is CASSRNVLQENEKLFF. CDR3 DNA: TGTGCCAGCAGCCGCAATGTTCTACAGGAAAATGAAAAACTGTTTTTT.

This clonotype was seen a few times. The J gene is TRBJ2-1, the V gene TRBV2, with TRBD2 identical over 14 bases. Per the germline V gene, CDR1 is SNHLY and CDR2 is FYNNEI. V lost 6 bases, J lost 9 bases, and 7 bases stayed unmatched. The CDR3 sequence is 15 residues long. For the CDR3, the DNA is TGTGCCAGCAGCCCCGGACTAGCGGGGGGTCTTGAGCAGTTCTTC. The encoded protein is CASSPGLAGGLEQFF. Based on the CDR3 plus reference TRBV2 and TRBJ2-1, the full variable domain is EPEVTQTPSHQVTQMGQEVILRCVPISNHLYFYWYRQILGQKVEFLVSFYNNEISEKSEIFDDQFSVERPDGSNFTLKIRSTKLEDSAMYFCASSPGLAGGLEQFFGPGTRLTVL.

The sample holds a few counts of this clonotype. For the CDR3, the DNA is TGCGCCAGCAACGACCACCAAGAGACCCAGTACTTC. Encoded protein: CASNDHQETQYF. The gene calls are TRBV10-2 and TRBJ2-5; no reliable D call. Trimming removed 7 bases at V and 0 bases at J, with 6 bases between. The CDR3 is 12 amino acids. Germline CDR1 WSHSY, CDR2 SAAADI.

A few counts support this clonotype. The chain combines TRBV12-3 or TRBV12-4 with TRBJ2-1; D remains unclear. Trimming removed 6 bases at V and 6 bases at J, with 12 bases between. The CDR3 length is 13 residues. The DNA for the CDR3 is TGTGCCAGCAGCCCAATGCGAGGCAATGAGCAGTTCTTC. Translation gives CASSPMRGNEQFF.

This chain connects TRBV5-1 to TRBJ1-2, with D unresolved. This CDR3 spans 14 amino acids. Germline loops: CDR1 SGHRS, CDR2 YFSETQ. Trimming left V 3 bases short and J 8 bases short, with 17 bases between. The CDR3 is CASSSPDRGNGYTF. The CDR3 DNA follows: TGCGCCAGCAGCTCCCCGGACCGAGGGAACGGCTACACCTTC.

This clonotype was detected many times. The rearrangement uses TRBV20-1 and TRBJ2-2; the match to TRBD2 covers 7 bases. CDR1 and CDR2 from the germline V gene are DFQATT and SNEGSKA (reference sequence). The CDR3 totals 17 residues. J gave up 4 bases and V 0 bases, and 11 bases lay outside the gene matches. Here the CDR3 reads CSARDPNLAEPTGELFF. The CDR3 bases are TGCAGTGCTAGAGATCCGAATCTAGCGGAGCCCACCGGGGAGCTGTTTTTT.

The chain has TRBV4-1 and TRBJ1-4, with D possibly matching TRBD1 (6 bases). This CDR3 contains 15 residues. V was clipped by 0 bases and J by 4 bases, with 9 bases between them. The germline V gene encodes CDR1 MGHRA and CDR2 YSYEKL. The CDR3, as DNA: TGCGCCAGCAGCCAAGATACGGACAGTAATGAAAAACTGTTTTTT. Its protein product is CASSQDTDSNEKLFF.

This clonotype has at least ten counts. The gene calls are TRBV7-6 and TRBJ2-1; D is perhaps TRBD1 (6 bases). Germline V gene sequence: CDR1 SGHVS, CDR2 FNYEAQ. The length of the CDR3 is 13 residues. V shed 5 bases and J shed 9 bases, with 14 bases lying between them. The CDR3 region is CASSTSQGSEQFF. The CDR3 DNA follows: TGTGCCAGCAGCACCTCCCAGGGGAGTGAGCAGTTCTTC.

This clonotype was seen at least ten times. The CDR3: CASSRTAFYEQYV. For the CDR3, the DNA is TGTGCCAGCAGCCGGACGGCATTCTACGAGCAGTACGTC. The V call is TRBV5-6, the J call TRBJ2-7; D not resolved. V shed 4 bases and J shed 3 bases, with 11 bases lying between them. The V gene's germline CDR1 is SGHDT and CDR2 YYEEEE. The CDR3 has 13 amino acids.

The rearrangement joins TRBV7-2 to TRBJ2-2; unclear D gene. This CDR3 is built from 13 residues. Germline CDR1 reads SGHTA; CDR2 reads FQGNSA. The germline V and J ends were trimmed by 2 bases and 8 bases, with 9 bases remaining between them. CDR3 sequence (DNA): TGTGCCAGCAGCTTAATAGGGCGGGGGGAGCTGTTTTTT. The encoded protein is CASSLIGRGELFF.